This T cell receptor (beta chain) was identified during a study of shared clonotypes between healthy human individuals. Study-level information: In total, the donors were two women and a few men aged 18 to 49.

Sequenced by immunoSEQ multiplex PCR; TCRdb stores in-frame clones only, minus some. The sample carries about 600,000 clones, about 96% recorded once. Notes on the study in general: Enrolling few donors narrowed the genetic and exposure-history diversity that was represented.

Splitting the CD4+ cells yielded a CD45RA+ naive subset and a CD45RA-negative memory subset. On this clone itself: Its antigen is undetermined.

The ends were cut back, 6 bases at V and 4 bases at J, with 18 bases in the middle. Germline V gene lookup returns CDR1 LNHDA and CDR2 SQIVND (reference sequence). CDR3 size: 15 residues. Sequenced: naive CD4+ T cells sorted from blood. Subset indicated: CD45RA+ positively selected. The rearrangement links TRBV19 to TRBJ2-5, with a possible D match to TRBD1 (5 bases). The TCR was taken from a woman in her thirties in good health. CDR3 in DNA: TGTGCCAGTAGCCCGACAGCCCTAGGCCCAGAGACCCAGTACTTC. It codes for CASSPTALGPETQYF.